The clone carrying this TCR beta chain was seen a few times. Its antigen is not identified. This sample stems from a study of cytomegalovirus exposure and HLA in healthy donors. Study-wide background: Earlier, roughly 180 million T cells were analyzed, and around 100 million unique TCR beta sequences were found among them. Findings and caveats of the study: Presence/absence results assume similar sequencing depth per donor, which may not hold.

At collection, donors were nominally healthy, but unrecorded immune exposures were probable. Per the germline V gene, CDR1 is SGHRS and CDR2 is YFSETQ. Trimming removed 3 bases from V and 0 bases from J, with 7 bases in between. This CDR3 is 15 amino acids long. It was with 60 Vbeta and 13 Jbeta primers that the PCR ran. Profiling relied on immunoSEQ multiplex PCR, and the TCRdb table lists in-frame clones only, not all of them. The sample has some 180,000 clones, 82% seen once. The receptor was derived from a man aged 35 to 55 in good health and CMV-seronegative. The rearrangement links TRBV5-1 to TRBJ2-6; no clear D. The sequenced sample was PBMCs. The CDR3 reads CASSYQSSGANVLTF. DNA for the CDR3: TGCGCCAGCAGCTACCAGTCCTCTGGGGCCAACGTCCTGACTTTC. Complete variable domain (other parts from reference TRBV5-1 and TRBJ2-6): KAGVTQTPRYLIKTRGQQVTLSCSPISGHRSVSWYQQTPGQGLQFLFEYFSETQRNKGNFPGRFSGRQFSNSRSEMNVSTLELGDSALYLCASSYQSSGANVLTFGAGSRLTVL.